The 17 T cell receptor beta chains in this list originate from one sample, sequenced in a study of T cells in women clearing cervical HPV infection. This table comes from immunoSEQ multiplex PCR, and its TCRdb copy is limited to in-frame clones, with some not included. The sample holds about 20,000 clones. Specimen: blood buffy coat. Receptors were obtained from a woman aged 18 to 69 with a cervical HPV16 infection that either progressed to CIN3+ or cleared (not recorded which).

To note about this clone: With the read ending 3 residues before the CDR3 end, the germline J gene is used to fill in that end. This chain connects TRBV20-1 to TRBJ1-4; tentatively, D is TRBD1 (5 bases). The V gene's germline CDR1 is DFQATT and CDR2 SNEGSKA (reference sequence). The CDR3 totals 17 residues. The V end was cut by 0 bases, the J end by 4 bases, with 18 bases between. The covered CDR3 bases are TGCAGTGCTAGAGATTTTAAACTCGGAGGGGATAATGAAAAA. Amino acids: CSARDFKLGGDNEK. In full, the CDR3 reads CSARDFKLGGDNEKLFF.

The sequenced part of the CDR3 DNA is TGCGCCAGCAGCCAAGACAGGGGAAAAAACATT. Translated, it gives CASSQDRGKNI. The CDR3 in full is CASSQDRGKNIQYF. J is TRBJ2-4 and V is TRBV4-1; perhaps TRBD1 as D (6 bases). Read coverage stops 3 residues before the CDR3 terminus; the germline J gene supplies the remainder. CDR1 is MGHRA and CDR2 is YSYEKL in the germline V gene. V lost 0 bases and J 4 bases, leaving 7 bases between the germline ends. The CDR3 spans 14 residues.

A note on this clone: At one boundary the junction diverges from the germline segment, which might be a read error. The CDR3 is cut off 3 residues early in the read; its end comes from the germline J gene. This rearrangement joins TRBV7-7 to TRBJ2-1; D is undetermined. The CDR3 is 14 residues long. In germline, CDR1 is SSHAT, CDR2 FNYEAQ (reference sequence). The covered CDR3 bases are TGTGCTAGCAGCCCGGTGACGCGGAGCAATGAG. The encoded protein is CASSPVTRSNE. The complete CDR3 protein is CASSPVTRSNEQFF.

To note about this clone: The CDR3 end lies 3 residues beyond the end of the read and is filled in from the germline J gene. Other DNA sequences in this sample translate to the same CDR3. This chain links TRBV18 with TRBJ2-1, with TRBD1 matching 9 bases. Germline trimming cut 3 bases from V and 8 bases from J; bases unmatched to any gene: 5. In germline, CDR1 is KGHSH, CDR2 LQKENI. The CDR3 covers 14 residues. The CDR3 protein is CASSPTGGYYEQFF. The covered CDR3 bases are TGTGCCAGCTCACCCACAGGGGGCTATTATGAG.

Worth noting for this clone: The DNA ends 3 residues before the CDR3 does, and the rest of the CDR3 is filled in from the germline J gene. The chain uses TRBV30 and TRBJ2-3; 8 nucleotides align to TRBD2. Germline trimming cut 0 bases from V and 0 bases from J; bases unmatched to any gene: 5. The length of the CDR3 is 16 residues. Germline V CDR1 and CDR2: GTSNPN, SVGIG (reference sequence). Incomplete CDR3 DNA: TGTGCCTGGAGTGTACCAGCGGGGGCTAGCACAGATACG. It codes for CAWSVPAGASTDT. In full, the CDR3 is CAWSVPAGASTDTQYF. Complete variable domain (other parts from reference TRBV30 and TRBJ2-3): SQTIHQWPATLVQPVGSPLSLECTVEGTSNPNLYWYRQAAGRGLQLLFYSVGIGQISSEVPQNLSASRPQDRQFILSSKKLLLSDSGFYLCAWSVPAGASTDTQYFGPGTRLTVL.

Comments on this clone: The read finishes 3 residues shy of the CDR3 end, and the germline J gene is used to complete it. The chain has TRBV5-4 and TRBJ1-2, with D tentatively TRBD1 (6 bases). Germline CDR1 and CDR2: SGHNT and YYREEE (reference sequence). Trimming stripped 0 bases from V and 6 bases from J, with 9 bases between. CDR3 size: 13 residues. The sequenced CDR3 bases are TGTGCCAGCAGCTTGGAGGGGGGGAATGGC. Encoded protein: CASSLEGGNG. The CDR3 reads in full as CASSLEGGNGYTF.

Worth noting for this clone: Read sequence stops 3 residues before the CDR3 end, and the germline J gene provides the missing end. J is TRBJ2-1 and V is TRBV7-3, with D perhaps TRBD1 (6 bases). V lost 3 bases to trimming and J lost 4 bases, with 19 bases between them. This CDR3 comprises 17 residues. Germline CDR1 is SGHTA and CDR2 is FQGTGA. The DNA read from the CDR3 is TGTGCCAGCAGCTTTAGTGGGGGCCCCCCGAAATACAATGAG. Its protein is CASSFSGGPPKYNE. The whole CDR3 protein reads CASSFSGGPPKYNEQFF.

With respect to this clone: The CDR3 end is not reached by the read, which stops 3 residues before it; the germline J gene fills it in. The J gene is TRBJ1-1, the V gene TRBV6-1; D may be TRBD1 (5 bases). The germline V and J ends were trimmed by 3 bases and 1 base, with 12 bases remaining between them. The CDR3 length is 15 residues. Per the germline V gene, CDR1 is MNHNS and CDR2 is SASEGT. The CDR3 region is CASSDTGDPNTEAFF. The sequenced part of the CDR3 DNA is TGTGCCAGCAGTGATACGGGGGATCCGAACACTGAA.

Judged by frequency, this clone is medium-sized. The sequenced part of the CDR3 DNA is TGTGCCTGGAGTGTGTCGGTTACG. Translation: CAWSVSVT. The complete CDR3 protein is CAWSVSVTQYF. The genes are TRBV30 and TRBJ2-3; D is uncertain. The read is 3 residues too short to cover the CDR3 end, so that end is filled in from the germline J gene. Deletions cut 0 bases from V and 8 bases from J, with 6 bases between. CDR1 and CDR2 (germline): GTSNPN, SVGIG (reference sequence). The CDR3 runs 11 residues.

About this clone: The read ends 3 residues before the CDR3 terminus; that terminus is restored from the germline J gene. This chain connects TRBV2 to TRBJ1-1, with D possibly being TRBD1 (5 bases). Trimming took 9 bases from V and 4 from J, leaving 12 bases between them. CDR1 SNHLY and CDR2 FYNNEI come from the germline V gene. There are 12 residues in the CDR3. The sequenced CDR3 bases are TGTGCCAGATCCGGGAGGGGCACTGAA. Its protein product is CARSGRGTE. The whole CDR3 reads CARSGRGTEAFF.

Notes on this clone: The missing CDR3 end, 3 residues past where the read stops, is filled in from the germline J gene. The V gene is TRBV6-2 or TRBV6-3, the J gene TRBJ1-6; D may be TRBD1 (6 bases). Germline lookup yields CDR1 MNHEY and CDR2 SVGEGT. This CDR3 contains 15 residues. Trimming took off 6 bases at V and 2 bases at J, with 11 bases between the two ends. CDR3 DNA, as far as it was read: TGTGCCAGCAGCTCAGGGGTAACCTATAATTCACCC. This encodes CASSSGVTYNSP. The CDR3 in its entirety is CASSSGVTYNSPLHF.

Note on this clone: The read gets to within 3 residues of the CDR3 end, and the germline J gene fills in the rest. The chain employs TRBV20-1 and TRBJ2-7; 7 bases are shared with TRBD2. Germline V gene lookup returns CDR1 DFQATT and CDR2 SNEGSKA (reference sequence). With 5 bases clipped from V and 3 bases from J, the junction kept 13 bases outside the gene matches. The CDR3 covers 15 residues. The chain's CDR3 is CSARPPGLLGYEQYF. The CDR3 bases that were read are TGCAGTGCTCGACCGCCGGGACTACTAGGCTACGAG.

The CDR3: CASSPGTGEQETQYF. The sequenced part of the CDR3 DNA is TGTGCCAGCAGTCCCGGGACAGGGGAACAAGAGACC. V gene TRBV2 combines with J gene TRBJ2-5; 10 bases agree with TRBD1. The CDR3 extends 3 residues past the end of the read, so its final part is completed from the germline J gene. The J segment lost 2 bases and the V segment lost 5 bases, leaving 5 bases of the junction unmatched. Germline lookup yields CDR1 SNHLY and CDR2 FYNNEI. The CDR3 extends over 15 amino acids.

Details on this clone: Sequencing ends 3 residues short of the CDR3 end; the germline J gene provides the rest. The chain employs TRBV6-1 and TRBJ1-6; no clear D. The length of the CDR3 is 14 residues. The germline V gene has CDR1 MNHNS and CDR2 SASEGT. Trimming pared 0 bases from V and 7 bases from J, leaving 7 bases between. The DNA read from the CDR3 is TGTGCCAGCAGTGAAGCGCGGCCGAATTCACCC. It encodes CASSEARPNSP. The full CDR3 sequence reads CASSEARPNSPLHF.

The sequenced CDR3 bases are TGTGCCTGGAGTGCCGACCCCGGGACAGGGGGCTACCGGACCTACGAG. Translated: CAWSADPGTGGYRTYE. The entire CDR3 reads CAWSADPGTGGYRTYEQYF. V and J are TRBV30 and TRBJ2-7, with 12 nucleotides matching TRBD1. Read sequence stops 3 residues before the CDR3 end, and the germline J gene provides the missing end. The CDR3 runs to 19 residues. After removal of 1 base from V and 2 bases from J, the junction contained 15 bases not matched to a gene. In germline, CDR1 is GTSNPN, CDR2 SVGIG (reference sequence).

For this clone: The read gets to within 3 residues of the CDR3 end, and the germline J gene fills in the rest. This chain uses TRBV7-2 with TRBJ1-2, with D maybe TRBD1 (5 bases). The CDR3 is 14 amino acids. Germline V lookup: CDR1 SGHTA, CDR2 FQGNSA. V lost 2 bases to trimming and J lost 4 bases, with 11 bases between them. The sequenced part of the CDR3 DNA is TGTGCCAGCAGCTTATGGCAGGGTACCTATGGC. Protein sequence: CASSLWQGTYG. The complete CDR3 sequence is CASSLWQGTYGYTF. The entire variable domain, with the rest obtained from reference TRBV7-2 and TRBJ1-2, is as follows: GAGVSQSPSNKVTEKGKDVELRCDPISGHTALYWYRQSLGQGLEFLIYFQGNSAPDKSGLPSDRFSAERTGGSVSTLTIQRTQQEDSAVYLCASSLWQGTYGYTFGSGTRLTVV.

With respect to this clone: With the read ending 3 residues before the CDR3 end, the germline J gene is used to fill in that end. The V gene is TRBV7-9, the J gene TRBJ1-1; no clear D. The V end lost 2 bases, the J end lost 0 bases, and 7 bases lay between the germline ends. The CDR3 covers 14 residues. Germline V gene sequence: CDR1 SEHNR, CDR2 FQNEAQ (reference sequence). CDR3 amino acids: CASSLNLLNTEAFF. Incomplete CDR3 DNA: TGTGCCAGCAGCTTAAACCTATTGAACACTGAA.